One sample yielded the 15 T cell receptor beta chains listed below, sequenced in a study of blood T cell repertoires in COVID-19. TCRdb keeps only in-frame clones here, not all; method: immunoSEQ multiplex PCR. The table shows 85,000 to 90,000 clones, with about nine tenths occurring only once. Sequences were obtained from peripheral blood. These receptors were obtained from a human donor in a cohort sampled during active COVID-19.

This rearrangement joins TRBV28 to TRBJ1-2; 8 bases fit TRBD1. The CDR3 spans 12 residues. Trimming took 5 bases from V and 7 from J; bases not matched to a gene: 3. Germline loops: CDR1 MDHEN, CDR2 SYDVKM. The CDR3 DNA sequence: TGTGCCAGCAGTCGGACAGGGTTTGGCTACACCTTC. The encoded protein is CASSRTGFGYTF.

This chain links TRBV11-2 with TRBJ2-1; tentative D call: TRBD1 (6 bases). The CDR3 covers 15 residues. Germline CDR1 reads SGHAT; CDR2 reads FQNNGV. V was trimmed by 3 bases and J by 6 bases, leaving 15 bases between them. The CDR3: CASSFAPGTSNEQFF. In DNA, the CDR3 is TGTGCCAGCAGCTTCGCGCCCGGGACATCCAATGAGCAGTTCTTC.

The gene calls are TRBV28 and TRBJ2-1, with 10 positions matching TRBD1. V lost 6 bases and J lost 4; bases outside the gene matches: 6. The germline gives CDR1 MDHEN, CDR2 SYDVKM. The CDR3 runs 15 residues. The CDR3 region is CASSLPGQGYNEQFF. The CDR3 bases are TGTGCCAGCAGCCTCCCGGGACAGGGGTACAATGAGCAGTTCTTC.

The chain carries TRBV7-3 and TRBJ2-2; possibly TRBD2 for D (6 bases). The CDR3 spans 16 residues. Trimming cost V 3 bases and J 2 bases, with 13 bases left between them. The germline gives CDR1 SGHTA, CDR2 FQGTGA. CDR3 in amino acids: CASSLDGTSNTGELFF. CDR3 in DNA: TGTGCCAGCAGCTTGGACGGGACTTCAAACACCGGGGAGCTGTTTTTT.

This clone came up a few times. The CDR3 region has the DNA TGTGCCAGCAGCTTAAGGTCTCAGGGCAGCACAGATACGCAGTATTTT. It encodes CASSLRSQGSTDTQYF. The V gene is TRBV7-3, the J gene TRBJ2-3; tentatively, D is TRBD1 (5 bases). From germline, CDR1 is SGHTA and CDR2 FQGTGA. This CDR3 contains 16 residues. V was trimmed by 1 base and J by 0 bases, leaving 11 bases between them.

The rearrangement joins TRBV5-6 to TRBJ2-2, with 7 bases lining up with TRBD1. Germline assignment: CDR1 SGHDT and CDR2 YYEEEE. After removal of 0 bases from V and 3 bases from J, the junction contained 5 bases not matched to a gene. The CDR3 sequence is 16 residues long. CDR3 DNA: TGTGCCAGCAGCTTGGAGGCAGGGGGAGACACCGGGGAGCTGTTTTTT. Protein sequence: CASSLEAGGDTGELFF.

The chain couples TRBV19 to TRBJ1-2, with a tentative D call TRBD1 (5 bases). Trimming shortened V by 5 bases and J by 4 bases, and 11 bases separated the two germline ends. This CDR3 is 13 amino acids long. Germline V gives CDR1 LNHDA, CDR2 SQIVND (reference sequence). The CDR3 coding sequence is TGTGCCAGTAGTTCGACAGTCGGCTATGGCTACACCTTC. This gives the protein CASSSTVGYGYTF.

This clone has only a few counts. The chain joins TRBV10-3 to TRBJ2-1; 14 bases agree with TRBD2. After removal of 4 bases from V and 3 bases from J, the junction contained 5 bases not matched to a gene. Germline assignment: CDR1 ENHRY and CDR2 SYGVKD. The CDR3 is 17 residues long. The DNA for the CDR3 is TGTGCCATCAGTGCGACTAGCGGGAGGGGGTACTACAATGAGCAGTTCTTC. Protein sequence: CAISATSGRGYYNEQFF.

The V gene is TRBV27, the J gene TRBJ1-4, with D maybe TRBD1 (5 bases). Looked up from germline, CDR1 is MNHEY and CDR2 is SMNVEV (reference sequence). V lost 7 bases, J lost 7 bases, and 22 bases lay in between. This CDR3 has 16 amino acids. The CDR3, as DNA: TGTGCCAGCACCCTCCCCCGGGGGGGGTGCGGTGAAAAACTGTTTTTT. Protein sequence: CASTLPRGGCGEKLFF.

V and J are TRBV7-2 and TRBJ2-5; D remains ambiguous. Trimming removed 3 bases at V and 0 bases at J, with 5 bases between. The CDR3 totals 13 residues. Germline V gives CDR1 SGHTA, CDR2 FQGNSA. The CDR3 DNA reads TGTGCCAGCAGCTTTAGTAACCAAGAGACCCAGTACTTC. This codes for CASSFSNQETQYF.

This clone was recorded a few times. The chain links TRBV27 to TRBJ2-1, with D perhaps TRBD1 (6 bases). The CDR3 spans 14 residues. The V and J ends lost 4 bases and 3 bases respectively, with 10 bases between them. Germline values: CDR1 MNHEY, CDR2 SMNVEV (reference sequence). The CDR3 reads CASSSGVGYNEQFF. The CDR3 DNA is TGTGCCAGCAGTTCAGGGGTGGGCTACAATGAGCAGTTCTTC.

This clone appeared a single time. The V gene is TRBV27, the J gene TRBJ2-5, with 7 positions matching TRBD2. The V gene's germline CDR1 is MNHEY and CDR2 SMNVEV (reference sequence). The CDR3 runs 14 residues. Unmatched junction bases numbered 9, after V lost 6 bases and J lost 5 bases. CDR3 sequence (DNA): TGTGCCAGCAGAAACGGGGCGGGGGTGGAGACCCAGTACTTC. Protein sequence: CASRNGAGVETQYF.

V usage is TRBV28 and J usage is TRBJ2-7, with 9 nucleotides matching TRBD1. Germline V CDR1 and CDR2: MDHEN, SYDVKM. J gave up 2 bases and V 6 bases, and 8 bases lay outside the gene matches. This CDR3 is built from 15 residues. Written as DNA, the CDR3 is TGTGCCAGCAGCCGAGGACAGGGGTTCACCTACGAGCAGTACTTC. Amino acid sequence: CASSRGQGFTYEQYF.

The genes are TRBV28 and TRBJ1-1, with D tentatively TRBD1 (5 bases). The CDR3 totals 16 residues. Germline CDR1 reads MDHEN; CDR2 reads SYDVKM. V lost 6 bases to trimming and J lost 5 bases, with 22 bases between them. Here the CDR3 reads CASRDHGPRGRTEAFF. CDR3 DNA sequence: TGTGCCAGCAGGGACCACGGGCCTCGGGGGAGGACTGAAGCTTTCTTT.

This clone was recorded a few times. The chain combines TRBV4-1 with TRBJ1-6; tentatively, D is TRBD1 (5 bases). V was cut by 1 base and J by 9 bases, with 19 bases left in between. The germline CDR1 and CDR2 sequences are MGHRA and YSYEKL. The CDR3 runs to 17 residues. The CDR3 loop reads CASSQVSVQGGFSPLHF. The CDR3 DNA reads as TGCGCCAGCAGCCAAGTCTCTGTCCAGGGAGGATTTTCACCCCTCCACTTT.